Sequencing of this T cell receptor beta chain was carried out in a study of graft-versus-host responses after intestinal transplantation. Study-level information: Recipients had transplants, and these were multivisceral, liver-intestinal, or isolated intestinal.

The method was immunoSEQ multiplex PCR; TCRdb's version includes in-frame clones alone and lacks a portion of them. The sample shows fewer than 8,500 clones, over 90% of them seen only once. The V gene's germline CDR1 is MGHRA and CDR2 YSYEKL. This CDR3 comprises 14 residues. Trimming shortened V by 6 bases and J by 5 bases, and 13 bases separated the two germline ends. Source: PBMCs, taken 11 days after intestinal transplantation. The sequence was collected from a human patient who received an intestinal transplant, so some T cells may come from the graft donor. The chain recombines TRBV4-1 with TRBJ2-2; D perhaps matches TRBD1 (6 bases). CDR3: CASRAGDLTGELFF. The CDR3 DNA follows: TGCGCCAGCAGAGCAGGGGATTTGACCGGGGAGCTGTTTTTT.